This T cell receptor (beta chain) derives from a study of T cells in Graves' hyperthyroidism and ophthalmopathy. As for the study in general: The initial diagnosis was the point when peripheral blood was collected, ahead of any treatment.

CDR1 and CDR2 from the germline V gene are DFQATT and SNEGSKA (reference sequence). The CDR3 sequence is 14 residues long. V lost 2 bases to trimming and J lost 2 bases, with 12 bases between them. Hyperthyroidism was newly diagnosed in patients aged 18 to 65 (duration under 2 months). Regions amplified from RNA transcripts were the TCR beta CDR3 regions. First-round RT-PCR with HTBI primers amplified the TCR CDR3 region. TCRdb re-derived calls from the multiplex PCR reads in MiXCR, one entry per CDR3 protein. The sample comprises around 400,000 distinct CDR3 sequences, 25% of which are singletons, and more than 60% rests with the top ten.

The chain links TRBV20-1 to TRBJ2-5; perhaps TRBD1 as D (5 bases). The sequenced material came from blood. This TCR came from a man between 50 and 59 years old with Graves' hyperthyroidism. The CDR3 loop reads CSARSPQGQETQYF. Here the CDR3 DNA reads TGCAGTGCTAGATCCCCCCAGGGACAAGAGACCCAGTACTTC.